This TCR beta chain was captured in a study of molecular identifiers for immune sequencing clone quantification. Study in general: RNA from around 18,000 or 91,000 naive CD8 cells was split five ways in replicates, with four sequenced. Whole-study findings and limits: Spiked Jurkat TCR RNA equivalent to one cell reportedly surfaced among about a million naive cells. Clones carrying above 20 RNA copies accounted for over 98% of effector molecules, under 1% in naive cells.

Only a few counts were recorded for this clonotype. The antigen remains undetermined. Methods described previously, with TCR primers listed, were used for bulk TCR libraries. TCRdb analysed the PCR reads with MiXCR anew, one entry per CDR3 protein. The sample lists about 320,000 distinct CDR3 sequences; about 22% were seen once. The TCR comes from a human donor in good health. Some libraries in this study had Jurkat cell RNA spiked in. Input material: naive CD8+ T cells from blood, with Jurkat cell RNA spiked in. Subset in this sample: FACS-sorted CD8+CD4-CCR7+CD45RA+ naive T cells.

As DNA, the CDR3 is TGTGCCAGCAGCTTAACCCCAACAGGAGGGGGAATTGCTAATTCACCCCTCCACTTT. Translation: CASSLTPTGGGIANSPLHF. The chain has TRBV7-6 and TRBJ1-6; D might be TRBD1 (6 bases). The CDR3 is 19 amino acids. The germline V gene has CDR1 SGHVS and CDR2 FNYEAQ. Trimming removed 2 bases from V and 6 bases from J, with 23 bases in between.